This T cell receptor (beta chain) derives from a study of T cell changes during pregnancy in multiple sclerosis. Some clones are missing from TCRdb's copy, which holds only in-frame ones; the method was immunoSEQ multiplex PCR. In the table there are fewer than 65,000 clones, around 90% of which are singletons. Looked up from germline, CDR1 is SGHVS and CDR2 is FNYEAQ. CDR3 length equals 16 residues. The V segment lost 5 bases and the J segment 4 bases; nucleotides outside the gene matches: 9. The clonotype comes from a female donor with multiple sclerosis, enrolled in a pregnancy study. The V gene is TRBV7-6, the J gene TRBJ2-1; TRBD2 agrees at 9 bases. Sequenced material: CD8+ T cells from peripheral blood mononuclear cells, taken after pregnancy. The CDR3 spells CASSPTLAGRYNEQFF. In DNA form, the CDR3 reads TGTGCCAGCAGCCCGACCCTAGCGGGGCGATACAATGAGCAGTTCTTC. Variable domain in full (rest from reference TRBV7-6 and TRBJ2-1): GAGVSQSPRYKVTKRGQDVALRCDPISGHVSLYWYRQALGQGPEFLTYFNYEAQQDKSGLPNDRFSAERPEGSISTLTIQRTEQRDSAMYRCASSPTLAGRYNEQFFGPGTRLTVL.